This TCR beta chain appears in the sequencing data of a study of shared clonotypes between healthy human individuals. Whole-study context: A donor's plate count was three for CD4 naive and three for CD4 memory; CD8 naive had two and CD8 memory one.

Study results and limitations: Naive subsets usually exceeded memory subsets in estimated richness. Relative to their counterparts shared across all four donors, non-shared clonotypes exhibited diminished generation probabilities.

This clone has only one observation. Its antigen is unidentified. Germline loops: CDR1 SGHNT, CDR2 YYREEE (reference sequence). The V gene end was trimmed by 4 bases and the J gene end by 2 bases; junction bases not matched to a gene: 5. The length of the CDR3 is 15 residues. Per sorted-subset replicate PCR, input was 200 to 250 ng DNA, representing tens of thousands of T cell genomes. Generated by immunoSEQ multiplex PCR, the TCRdb table keeps only in-frame clones and is missing some. The table lists a few million clones, more than 80% of them singletons. The sample consisted of naive CD4+ T cells sorted from blood. The subset is: CD45RA+ positively selected. The receptor was derived from a man between 18 and 35 years old in good health. This chain connects TRBV5-4 to TRBJ2-3; 9 nucleotides align to TRBD2. CDR3 nucleotide sequence: TGTGCCAGCAGCCCTCTAGCGGGGACCACAGATACGCAGTATTTT. Its protein is CASSPLAGTTDTQYF.